What follows are 10 T cell receptor beta chains derived from one specimen sequenced in a study of early T cells in non-severe SARS-CoV-2 infection. TCRdb fed the 5' RACE reads into MiXCR, producing one record per CDR3 protein. The sample has about 61,000 distinct CDR3 sequences, 11% seen once; the top ten hold around 1.8%. Sequenced material: whole blood. The origin of the receptors is an adult who was a healthcare worker with PCR-confirmed SARS-CoV-2 infection or an uninfected control (not recorded which).

This clonotype was counted many times. The rearrangement links TRBV12-3 or TRBV12-4 to TRBJ1-1; 7 nucleotides match TRBD1. J was trimmed by 6 bases and V by 8 bases; bases with no gene match: 9. This CDR3 comprises 13 residues. CDR3: CASGWTGSPEAFF. CDR3 coding DNA: TGTGCCAGCGGATGGACAGGCTCTCCTGAAGCTTTCTTT.

The CDR3: CASSEVGTSGATDTQYF. In DNA form, the CDR3 reads TGTGCCAGCAGCGAAGTCGGGACTAGCGGGGCCACAGATACGCAGTATTTT. The rearrangement links TRBV7-2 to TRBJ2-3, with 13 bases that match TRBD2. This CDR3 is built from 17 residues. Losses at the gene ends were 5 bases for V and 2 bases for J; bases not matched to a gene: 7. The V gene's germline CDR1 is SGHTA and CDR2 FQGNSA.

The table lists this clonotype with a few counts. The CDR3 nucleotides are TGTGCCAGCAGCTTGGGCGGTCCGAATGAAAAACTGTTTTTT. It codes for CASSLGGPNEKLFF. This chain uses TRBV11-2 with TRBJ1-4; D uncertain. V gave up 3 bases and J gave up 5 bases, with 10 bases separating them. The germline V gene encodes CDR1 SGHAT and CDR2 FQNNGV. CDR3 length equals 14 residues.

The V gene is TRBV7-8, the J gene TRBJ1-2, with D possibly matching TRBD1 (5 bases). The length of the CDR3 is 15 residues. Trimming left V 5 bases short and J 6 bases short, with 19 bases between. CDR1 SGHVS and CDR2 FQNEAQ come from the germline V gene. The CDR3 sequence is CASSPEVGGVDGYTF. In nucleotides, the CDR3 is TGTGCCAGCAGCCCCGAAGTGGGGGGAGTGGATGGCTACACCTTC.

The V call is TRBV6-2 or TRBV6-3, the J call TRBJ1-2, with D uncertain. CDR1 MNHEY and CDR2 SVGEGT come from the germline V gene. Deletions cut 2 bases from V and 5 bases from J, with 24 bases between. The CDR3 contains 18 residues. For the CDR3, the DNA is TGTGCCAGCAGTTACGATGGACCGGCAGATACAACTCTTTATGGCTACACCTTC. Protein product: CASSYDGPADTTLYGYTF.

On this clonotype itself: A much larger clone is a single base away; this may be a read error. This chain links TRBV7-9 with TRBJ2-7; 11 positions agree with TRBD2. In germline, CDR1 is SEHNR, CDR2 FQNEAQ (reference sequence). This CDR3 comprises 15 residues. V trimming: 1 base; J trimming: 5 bases; junction bases outside the gene matches: 4. CDR3 sequence: CASSLGLAGIHEQYF. DNA for the CDR3: TGTGCCAGCAGCTTAGGACTAGCGGGGATCCACGAGCAGTACTTC.

Many counts were recorded for this clonotype. Here the CDR3 reads CASSATSGGHTGELFF. The CDR3 region has the DNA TGCGCCAGCAGTGCAACTAGCGGGGGCCACACCGGGGAGCTGTTTTTT. The V and J genes are TRBV10-1 and TRBJ2-2; 11 nucleotides match TRBD2. V lost 4 bases to trimming and J lost 3 bases; unmatched junction nucleotides: 4. The length of the CDR3 is 16 residues. Germline assignment: CDR1 WNHNN and CDR2 SYGVQD (reference sequence).

This clonotype was counted a few times. In nucleotides, the CDR3 is TGTGCCAGCGAACCCGTTATTGCCGGGGAGCAGTACTTC. It translates to CASEPVIAGEQYF. This chain links TRBV7-8 with TRBJ2-7; D gene uncertain. Trimming removed 8 bases from V and 7 bases from J, with 18 bases in between. This CDR3 spans 13 amino acids. In germline, CDR1 is SGHVS, CDR2 FQNEAQ.

This clonotype was observed a few times. The genes are TRBV3-1 and TRBJ2-7; 8 bases are a match to TRBD2. V shed 3 bases, J shed 4 bases, and the junction held 5 bases outside the gene matches. The CDR3 contains 14 residues. Germline CDR1 reads LGHDT; CDR2 reads YNNKEL (reference sequence). In DNA form, the CDR3 reads TGTGCCAGCAGCCATCCCGGGGGGGCGTACGAGCAGTACTTC. It yields the protein CASSHPGGAYEQYF.

This clonotype showed up just a few times. This chain connects TRBV7-6 to TRBJ1-4; D is unclear. The CDR3 length is 15 residues. V lost 5 bases, J lost 7 bases, and 17 bases lay in between. CDR1 is SGHVS, CDR2 FNYEAQ, per germline. In DNA form, the CDR3 reads TGTGCCAGCAGCCCACCAGGATTTCAAGGTGAAAAACTGTTTTTT. As protein: CASSPPGFQGEKLFF.